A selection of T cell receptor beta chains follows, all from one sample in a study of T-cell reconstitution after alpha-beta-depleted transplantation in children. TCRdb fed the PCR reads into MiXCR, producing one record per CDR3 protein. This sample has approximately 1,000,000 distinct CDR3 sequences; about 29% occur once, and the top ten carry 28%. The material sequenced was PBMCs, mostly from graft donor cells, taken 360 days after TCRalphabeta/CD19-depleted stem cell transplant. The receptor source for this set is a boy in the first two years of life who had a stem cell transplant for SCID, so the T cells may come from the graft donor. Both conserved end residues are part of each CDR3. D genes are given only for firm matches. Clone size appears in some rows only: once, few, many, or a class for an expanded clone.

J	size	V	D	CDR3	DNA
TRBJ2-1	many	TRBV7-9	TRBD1	CASSQGWGQHNEQFF	TGTGCCAGCAGCCAGGGATGGGGACAGCACAATGAGCAGTTCTTC
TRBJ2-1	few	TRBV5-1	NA	CASSLVSGNPYNEQFF	TGCGCCAGCAGCTTGGTTTCAGGGAATCCCTACAATGAGCAGTTCTTC
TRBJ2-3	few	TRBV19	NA	CASSGGRGDTQYF	TGTGCCAGTAGCGGAGGCCGGGGAGATACGCAGTATTTT
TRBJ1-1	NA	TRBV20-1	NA	CSARVPDRYTEAFF	TGCAGTGCTAGAGTTCCCGACAGATACACTGAAGCTTTCTTT
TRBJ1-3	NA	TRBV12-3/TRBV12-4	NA	CASSIGRYSHSGNTIYF	TGTGCCAGCAGCATCGGTAGATACAGCCACTCTGGAAACACCATATATTTT
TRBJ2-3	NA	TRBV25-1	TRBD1	CASQWDSSTDTQYF	TGTGCCAGCCAGTGGGACAGTAGCACAGATACGCAGTATTTT
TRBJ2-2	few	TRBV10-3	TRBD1	CAISMTGVDTGELFF	TGTGCCATCAGTATGACAGGGGTCGACACCGGGGAGCTGTTTTTT
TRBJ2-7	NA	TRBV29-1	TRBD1	CSVPGQLSYEQYF	TGCAGCGTCCCGGGACAGCTCTCCTACGAGCAGTACTTC
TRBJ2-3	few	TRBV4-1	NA	CASRVIPSNRVGDTQYF	TGCGCCAGCAGGGTTATACCGTCTAACAGGGTCGGAGATACGCAGTATTTT
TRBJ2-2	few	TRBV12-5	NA	CASGLVGLSGWPSTTGELFF	TGTGCTAGTGGTTTGGTAGGGCTTTCCGGGTGGCCTTCGACCACCGGGGAGCTGTTTTTT
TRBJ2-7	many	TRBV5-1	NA	CASRNHGGSYEQYF	TGCGCCAGCAGGAACCATGGGGGGAGCTACGAGCAGTACTTC
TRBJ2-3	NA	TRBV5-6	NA	CASRLPGHSTDTQYF	TGTGCCAGCAGACTACCGGGACACAGCACAGATACGCAGTATTTT
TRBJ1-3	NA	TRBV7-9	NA	CASSLASPSSGNTIYF	TGTGCCAGCAGCTTAGCGTCCCCAAGCTCTGGAAACACCATATATTTT
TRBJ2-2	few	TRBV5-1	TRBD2	CASSLTSGGGSQELFF	TGCGCCAGCAGCCTTACTAGCGGGGGCGGGTCCCAGGAGCTGTTTTTT
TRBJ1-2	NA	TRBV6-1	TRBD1	CASSRTGWVYGYTF	TGTGCCAGCAGCAGGACAGGTTGGGTCTATGGCTACACCTTC
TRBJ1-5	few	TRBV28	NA	CASSLTAIQPQHF	TGTGCCAGCAGTTTAACTGCCATTCAGCCCCAGCATTTT
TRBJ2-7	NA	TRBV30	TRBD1	CAWSVGQGGYEQYF	TGTGCCTGGAGTGTTGGACAGGGGGGGTACGAGCAGTACTTC
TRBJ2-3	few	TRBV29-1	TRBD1	CSVEGSQAGTGGERTDTQYF	TGCAGCGTTGAAGGTTCCCAAGCCGGGACAGGGGGCGAACGCACAGATACGCAGTATTTT
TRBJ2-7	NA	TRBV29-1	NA	CSVLDNGRSYEQYF	TGCAGCGTGTTGGACAACGGACGGTCCTACGAGCAGTACTTC
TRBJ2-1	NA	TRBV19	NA	CASSIPPWANNEQFF	TGTGCCAGTAGTATCCCACCTTGGGCTAACAATGAGCAGTTCTTC
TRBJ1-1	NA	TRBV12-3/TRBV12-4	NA	CASSWGIMNTEAFF	TGTGCCAGCAGTTGGGGTATCATGAACACTGAAGCTTTCTTT
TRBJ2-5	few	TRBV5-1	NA	CASLTAPTVGETQYF	TGCGCCAGCCTCACGGCGCCAACGGTTGGGGAGACCCAGTACTTC
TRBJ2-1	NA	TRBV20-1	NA	CSALALAVSYNEQFF	TGCAGTGCTCTCGCTTTAGCGGTTTCCTACAATGAGCAGTTCTTC
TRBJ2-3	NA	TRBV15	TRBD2	CATSRERTSGGTDTQYF	TGTGCCACCAGCAGAGAGCGAACTAGCGGGGGGACAGATACGCAGTATTTT
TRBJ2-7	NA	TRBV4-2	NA	CASSQELRGPSTSSYEQYF	TGTGCCAGCAGCCAAGAGCTCAGGGGCCCCTCTACAAGCTCCTACGAGCAGTACTTC
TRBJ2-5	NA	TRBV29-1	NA	CSVLGRGLGPDQETQYF	TGCAGCGTATTAGGACGGGGGCTGGGCCCCGATCAAGAGACCCAGTACTTC
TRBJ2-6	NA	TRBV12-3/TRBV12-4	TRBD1	CASSTLAGTGSGANVLTF	TGTGCCAGCAGTACACTCGCCGGGACAGGGTCTGGGGCCAACGTCCTGACTTTC
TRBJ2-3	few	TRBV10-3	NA	CAISGTNGVDTQYF	TGTGCCATCAGTGGGACTAACGGGGTGGATACGCAGTATTTT
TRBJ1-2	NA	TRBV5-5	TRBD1	CASSPTGGNWYGYTF	TGTGCCAGCAGCCCTACAGGGGGCAATTGGTATGGCTACACCTTC
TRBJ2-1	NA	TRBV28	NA	CASSSLGLTASYNEQFF	TGTGCCAGCAGTTCGCTTGGGCTTACAGCATCCTACAATGAGCAGTTCTTC
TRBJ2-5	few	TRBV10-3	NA	CAISESLETQYF	TGTGCCATCAGTGAGTCGCTGGAGACCCAGTACTTC